What follows are 24 T cell receptor beta chains derived from one specimen sequenced in a study of shared clonotypes between healthy human individuals. The protocol was immunoSEQ multiplex PCR, while the TCRdb copy is restricted to in-frame clones and leaves out a portion. The table lists 2 million to 2.5 million clones, more than 85% of them singletons. Sequenced material: naive CD4+ T cells from PBMCs. Subset noted: CD45RA+ positively selected. The receptor set was obtained from a man between 18 and 29 years old in good health. Some clones in this sample may be carry-over from other donors' samples.

This clone occurred once. The chain combines TRBV7-2 with TRBJ2-7; 8 nucleotides align to TRBD1. The CDR3 has 15 amino acids. V was clipped by 5 bases and J by 4 bases; unmatched bases: 10. Per germline, CDR1 SGHTA and CDR2 FQGNSA. This chain's CDR3 is CASSPPDRGRYEQYF. The CDR3 DNA follows: TGTGCCAGCAGCCCCCCTGACAGGGGACGGTACGAGCAGTACTTC.

This chain connects TRBV6-1 to TRBJ1-5, with D possibly TRBD1 on 5 matching bases. The CDR3 runs to 15 residues. V dropped 10 bases and J dropped 2 bases, with 18 bases sitting between them. The germline V gene encodes CDR1 MNHNS and CDR2 SASEGT. The CDR3, as DNA: TGTGCCACAACATCAGGGCAGTTAGGCAATCAGCCCCAGCATTTT. Translated: CATTSGQLGNQPQHF.

Regarding this clone: The same CDR3 also results from other DNA sequences found in this sample. V gene TRBV28 combines with J gene TRBJ2-1; D assignment may be TRBD1 or TRBD2 (5 bases each). Germline V gives CDR1 MDHEN, CDR2 SYDVKM. The CDR3 loop spans 15 amino acids. V lost 6 bases, J lost 0 bases, and 12 bases lay in between. For the CDR3, the DNA is TGTGCCAGCAGCACTTCAGGGAGCTCCTACAATGAGCAGTTCTTC. This codes for CASSTSGSSYNEQFF.

In this sample, this clone turned up once. This chain uses TRBV6-5 with TRBJ1-3; D unresolved. The V and J ends lost 1 base and 0 bases respectively, with 10 bases between them. The CDR3 consists of 16 residues. Germline V gene lookup returns CDR1 MNHEY and CDR2 SVGAGI. The CDR3 reads CASSYFTPSSGNTIYF. DNA of the CDR3: TGTGCCAGCAGTTACTTTACACCGAGCTCTGGAAACACCATATATTTT.

The chain carries TRBV7-9 and TRBJ1-2; 7 bases match TRBD1. The CDR3 runs 13 residues. Germline CDR1 SEHNR, CDR2 FQNEAQ (reference sequence). J was trimmed by 8 bases and V by 1 base; bases with no gene match: 4. The CDR3 loop is CASSLGGDSGYTF. The CDR3 DNA reads TGTGCCAGCAGCTTAGGGGGGGACAGCGGCTACACCTTC.

V is TRBV5-1 and J is TRBJ2-3; D is perhaps TRBD1 (6 bases). The CDR3 consists of 16 residues. Germline V lookup: CDR1 SGHRS, CDR2 YFSETQ. The V gene lost 1 base and the J gene lost 2 bases, with 14 bases spanning the gap. CDR3 residues: CASSLYGQTVTDTQYF. Here the CDR3 DNA reads TGCGCCAGCAGCTTGTATGGACAGACAGTCACAGATACGCAGTATTTT. Based on the CDR3 plus reference TRBV5-1 and TRBJ2-3, the full variable domain is KAGVTQTPRYLIKTRGQQVTLSCSPISGHRSVSWYQQTPGQGLQFLFEYFSETQRNKGNFPGRFSGRQFSNSRSEMNVSTLELGDSALYLCASSLYGQTVTDTQYFGPGTRLTVL.

With regard to this clone: Additional DNA sequences in this sample encode the identical CDR3. The genes are TRBV2 and TRBJ2-5, with no clear D. Per the germline V gene, CDR1 is SNHLY and CDR2 is FYNNEI. The V end was cut by 8 bases, the J end by 5 bases, with 6 bases between. This CDR3 region has 10 residues. The CDR3 loop is CASRLETQYF. Here the CDR3 DNA reads TGTGCCAGCCGTTTGGAGACCCAGTACTTC.

The rearrangement joins TRBV2 to TRBJ1-5, with D unclear. Trimming removed 6 bases at V and 0 bases at J, with 9 bases between. The CDR3 is made up of 14 amino acids. The germline V gene encodes CDR1 SNHLY and CDR2 FYNNEI. This CDR3 reads CASRREASNQPQHF. The CDR3 DNA sequence: TGTGCCAGCAGACGAGAGGCTAGCAATCAGCCCCAGCATTTT.

The gene calls are TRBV5-1 and TRBJ2-1; 7 bases are a match to TRBD2. The V gene's germline CDR1 is SGHRS and CDR2 YFSETQ. This CDR3 has 16 amino acids. V was clipped by 0 bases and J by 0 bases; unmatched bases: 3. In nucleotides, the CDR3 is TGCGCCAGCAGCTTGGGCAGCGGGACCTCCTACAATGAGCAGTTCTTC. This translates into CASSLGSGTSYNEQFF.

The chain is built from TRBV30 and TRBJ2-2, with D tentatively TRBD2 (6 bases). The CDR3 contains 14 residues. Germline V gene data show CDR1 as GTSNPN and CDR2 as SVGIG (reference sequence). The V and J ends lost 3 bases and 1 base respectively, with 9 bases between them. The CDR3 nucleotides read TGTGCCTGGAGAGGGACTTGGAACACCGGGGAGCTGTTTTTT. Protein: CAWRGTWNTGELFF. Filled out from reference TRBV30 and TRBJ2-2, the complete variable domain reads SQTIHQWPATLVQPVGSPLSLECTVEGTSNPNLYWYRQAAGRGLQLLFYSVGIGQISSEVPQNLSASRPQDRQFILSSKKLLLSDSGFYLCAWRGTWNTGELFFGEGSRLTVL.

CDR3 sequence (DNA): TGTGCCAGCAGTGAAGCAGGGGGCAAGTTCTTC. The encoded protein is CASSEAGGKFF. The chain recombines TRBV2 with TRBJ2-1; 7 nucleotides match TRBD1. The CDR3 loop spans 11 amino acids. Germline CDR1 is SNHLY and CDR2 is FYNNEI. J gave up 14 bases and V 0 bases, and 1 base lay outside the gene matches.

The chain uses TRBV19 and TRBJ2-1; possibly TRBD2 for D (6 bases). The V end was cut by 4 bases, the J end by 4 bases, with 14 bases between. Germline lookup yields CDR1 LNHDA and CDR2 SQIVND (reference sequence). The CDR3 loop spans 15 amino acids. As DNA, the CDR3 is TGTGCCAGTAGTACACGGGAGACCCTTTACAATGAGCAGTTCTTC. Translation: CASSTRETLYNEQFF.

This clone appeared once. The chain combines TRBV19 with TRBJ1-5; D gene uncertain. This CDR3 is built from 14 residues. Germline values: CDR1 LNHDA, CDR2 SQIVND (reference sequence). Between the trimmed V and J ends, which lost 11 bases and 5 bases, there was a span of 19 bases. CDR3 in DNA: TGTGCCGCAGCCGGCCTACAATGGCATCAGCCCCAGCATTTT. Translation gives CAAAGLQWHQPQHF.

The chain uses TRBV10-3 and TRBJ2-3, with a possible D match to TRBD2 (6 bases). Germline V gives CDR1 ENHRY, CDR2 SYGVKD. The CDR3 sequence is 13 residues long. Between the trimmed V and J ends, which lost 2 bases and 6 bases, there was a span of 9 bases. In DNA, the CDR3 is TGTGCCATCAGTGAGGCGGGGTGGGATACGCAGTATTTT. This sequence encodes CAISEAGWDTQYF.

V gene TRBV28 combines with J gene TRBJ2-1, with D tentatively TRBD1 or TRBD2 (5 bases each). The CDR3 totals 12 residues. V was clipped by 7 bases and J by 10 bases, with 14 bases between them. The V gene's germline CDR1 is MDHEN and CDR2 SYDVKM. CDR3 nucleotide sequence: TGTGCCAGCAAGCTAATTCGGGGCGAGCAGTTCTTC. It translates to CASKLIRGEQFF.

The chain couples TRBV15 to TRBJ1-1; D remains unclear. The CDR3 runs 14 residues. Trimming cost V 0 bases and J 0 bases, with 5 bases left between them. Germline assignment: CDR1 LNHNV and CDR2 YYDKDF (reference sequence). Written as DNA, the CDR3 is TGTGCCACCAGCAGAGAAAACCTGAACACTGAAGCTTTCTTT. Protein: CATSRENLNTEAFF.

This chain connects TRBV28 to TRBJ1-5; D not resolved. The germline gives CDR1 MDHEN, CDR2 SYDVKM. V lost 2 bases and J lost 2, with 7 bases in between. The CDR3 loop spans 14 amino acids. The CDR3 region has the DNA TGTGCCAGCAGTTTAGTTCAGGGCAATCAGCCCCAGCATTTT. Translating it yields CASSLVQGNQPQHF.

V gene TRBV6-1 combines with J gene TRBJ2-7, with D possibly being TRBD1 or TRBD2 (5 bases each). The CDR3 spans 15 residues. CDR1 and CDR2 (germline): MNHNS, SASEGT. With 7 bases removed from V and 2 bases from J, the gap between germline ends came to 18 bases. The CDR3 sequence: CASTSSIGAPYEQYF. Written as DNA, the CDR3 is TGTGCCAGCACCTCATCGATCGGGGCCCCCTACGAGCAGTACTTC.

The chain is built from TRBV5-4 and TRBJ1-4; 7 nucleotides align to TRBD1. The CDR3 covers 17 residues. Germline V gene data show CDR1 as SGHNT and CDR2 as YYREEE (reference sequence). After removal of 0 bases from V and 0 bases from J, the junction contained 5 bases not matched to a gene. CDR3 sequence: CASSLATGTATNEKLFF. CDR3 in DNA: TGTGCCAGCAGCTTGGCGACAGGGACAGCAACTAATGAAAAACTGTTTTTT.

The rearrangement joins TRBV19 to TRBJ2-1; 9 bases line up with TRBD2. Germline CDR1 reads LNHDA; CDR2 reads SQIVND (reference sequence). The CDR3 loop spans 18 amino acids. V was pared by 3 bases and J by 3 bases, with 12 bases of the junction left unmatched. The CDR3 here is CASSMVRLAGTIYNEQFF. The CDR3 coding sequence is TGTGCCAGTAGTATGGTAAGGCTAGCGGGGACCATCTACAATGAGCAGTTCTTC.

This clone has only one observation. This sequence joins TRBV7-8 and TRBJ1-2; 10 bases agree with TRBD1. There are 15 residues in the CDR3. V lost 1 base and J lost 5; bases outside the gene matches: 4. The germline V gene has CDR1 SGHVS and CDR2 FQNEAQ. The CDR3 protein is CASSLGDRGGYGYTF. The CDR3 bases are TGTGCCAGCAGCTTAGGGGACAGGGGAGGTTATGGCTACACCTTC.

The genes are TRBV5-1 and TRBJ1-5, with 9 positions matching TRBD1. V trimming: 0 bases; J trimming: 1 base; junction bases outside the gene matches: 2. The CDR3 consists of 16 residues. Germline loops: CDR1 SGHRS, CDR2 YFSETQ. Written as DNA, the CDR3 is TGCGCCAGCAGCTTGGGACAGGGGGAGAGCAATCAGCCCCAGCATTTT. This sequence encodes CASSLGQGESNQPQHF.

J is TRBJ2-3 and V is TRBV28, with TRBD1 identical over 7 bases. With V trimmed by 10 bases and J by 2 bases, 12 bases remained unmatched. Per the germline V gene, CDR1 is MDHEN and CDR2 is SYDVKM. The CDR3 extends over 15 amino acids. The CDR3: CATIPGGPPTDTQYF. CDR3 in DNA: TGTGCCACCATACCAGGGGGACCCCCCACAGATACGCAGTATTTT.

This chain uses TRBV6-5 with TRBJ2-7; 7 bases line up with TRBD1. CDR1 MNHEY and CDR2 SVGAGI come from the germline V gene. This CDR3 is 11 amino acids long. Trimming took 8 bases from V and 2 from J; bases not matched to a gene: 0. CDR3 bases: TGTGCCAGCCAGGGGGCCTACGAGCAGTACTTC. Encoded protein: CASQGAYEQYF.